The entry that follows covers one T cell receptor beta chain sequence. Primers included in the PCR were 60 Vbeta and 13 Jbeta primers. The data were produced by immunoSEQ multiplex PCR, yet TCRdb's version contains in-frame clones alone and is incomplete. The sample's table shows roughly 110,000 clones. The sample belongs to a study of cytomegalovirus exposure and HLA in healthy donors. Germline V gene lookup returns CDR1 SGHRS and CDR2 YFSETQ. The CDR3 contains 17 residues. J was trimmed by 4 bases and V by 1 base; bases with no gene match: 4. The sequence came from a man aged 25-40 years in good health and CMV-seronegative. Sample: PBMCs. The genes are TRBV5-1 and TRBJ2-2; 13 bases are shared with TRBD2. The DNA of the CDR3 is TGCGCCAGCAGCTTGACTAGCGGGGGGGCCGGCACCGGGGAGCTGTTTTTT. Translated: CASSLTSGGAGTGELFF.